The source of this TCR beta chain is a study of T cell responses to AZD1222 COVID-19 vaccine. Overall study findings and caveats: There were repertoire samples only from the period after the peak T cell response.

About this clone itself: Its cognate antigen is unknown.

Sequencing used immunoSEQ multiplex PCR; TCRdb keeps in-frame clones, though not all of them. Among just over 95,000 clones, about 89% were seen once, and the ten largest hold roughly 3.5%. This sample comprised peripheral blood, obtained on day 0 of AZD1222 vaccination. This receptor was identified in an adult in good health.

The CDR3 loop reads CASSQDFKRSGEQFF. CDR3 DNA: TGTGCCAGCAGCCAAGATTTTAAGAGAAGCGGTGAGCAGTTCTTC. This sequence joins TRBV3-1 (or the pseudogene TRBV3-2) and TRBJ2-1; D perhaps matches TRBD2 (5 bases). Germline V gene lookup returns CDR1 LGHDT and CDR2 YNNKEL (reference sequence). Between the trimmed V and J ends, which lost 0 bases and 9 bases, there was a span of 15 bases. This CDR3 has 15 residues.